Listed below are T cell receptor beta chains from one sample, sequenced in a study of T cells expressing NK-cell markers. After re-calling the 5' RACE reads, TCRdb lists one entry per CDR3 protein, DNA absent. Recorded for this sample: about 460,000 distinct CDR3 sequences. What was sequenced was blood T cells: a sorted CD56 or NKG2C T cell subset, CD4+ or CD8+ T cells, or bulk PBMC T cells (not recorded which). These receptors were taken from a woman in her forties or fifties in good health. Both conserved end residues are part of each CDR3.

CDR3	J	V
CSVDSGHLNTGELFF	TRBJ2-2	TRBV29-1
CASSPGLAVSGANVLTF	TRBJ2-6	TRBV5-1
CASSLDPDRVTGANVLTF	TRBJ2-6	TRBV7-8
CASSEGGDIQYF	TRBJ2-4	TRBV10-1
CASSNRGGGDEAFF	TRBJ1-1	TRBV6-1
CASSQPTGGSYNEQFF	TRBJ2-1	TRBV7-9
CASSRTSGTSGSGSFTDTQYF	TRBJ2-3	TRBV19
CASSPDSYLSNQPQHF	TRBJ1-5	TRBV12-3/TRBV12-4
CASSLHSGLELFF	TRBJ2-2	TRBV11-1
CASSASSAGGTDTQYF	TRBJ2-3	TRBV5-1
CASSLLGTSDSSYNEQFF	TRBJ2-1	TRBV7-2
CASSMSGTIKYNEQFF	TRBJ2-1	TRBV9
CASSPPGRMGEQYF	TRBJ2-7	TRBV12-3/TRBV12-4
CASTQLQGVQPQHF	TRBJ1-5	TRBV2
CATSRDEREMGTDTQYF	TRBJ2-3	TRBV15
CASSPYRAANYGYTF	TRBJ1-2	TRBV3-1
CAISEVEQANYGYTF	TRBJ1-2	TRBV10-3
CASSLPGIGSDTQYF	TRBJ2-3	TRBV14
CASRTFSWGEAFF	TRBJ1-1	TRBV12-3/TRBV12-4
CASRGGAGEKLFF	TRBJ1-4	TRBV12-3/TRBV12-4
CASTNSDTQYF	TRBJ2-3	TRBV6-2/TRBV6-3
CASSESGRLDEQFF	TRBJ2-1	TRBV10-1
CSVQRGGSGELFF	TRBJ2-2	TRBV29-1
CASSLDRNPVTDTQYF	TRBJ2-3	TRBV5-1
CASSEDRGRDTQYF	TRBJ2-3	TRBV2
CSARDRSILAGIYNEQFF	TRBJ2-1	TRBV20-1
CASRIRPQPTDTQYF	TRBJ2-3	TRBV2
CASSLVGSAPDTQYF	TRBJ2-3	TRBV5-1
CATTRGQASPLHF	TRBJ1-6	TRBV6-5
CASSQLAGWPAAGELFF	TRBJ2-2	TRBV14
CASSDRGGSIRETQYF	TRBJ2-5	TRBV9
CASRGTSGRARSTDTQYF	TRBJ2-3	TRBV6-1